This entry concerns a single TCR beta chain. These data come from a study of control samples from healthy donors and cancer patients. The trim removed 0 bases at V and 3 bases at J, leaving 10 bases unmatched. The V gene's germline CDR1 is SGHRS and CDR2 YFSETQ. The CDR3 totals 17 residues. Assay used: immunoSEQ multiplex PCR; TCRdb lists only in-frame clones, some missing. The sample includes about 160,000 clones, roughly 94% of them seen just once. This clonotype was sampled from a middle-aged woman in good health. The sequencing sample was made of blood. The genes are TRBV5-1 and TRBJ2-3, with 7 bases identical to TRBD2. CDR3 loop: CASSLEGSGGSTDTQYF. In DNA, the CDR3 is TGCGCCAGCAGCTTGGAAGGTTCGGGAGGTTCGACAGATACGCAGTATTTT.